The 32 T cell receptor beta chains below all came from one sample that was sequenced in a study of CD8 T cells in ankylosing spondylitis (dated by TCRdb to about 2017). Summary of the overall study and its limitations: A TCR beta motif made up of under ten highly homologous amino acid variants appeared to be characteristic of blood from ankylosing spondylitis patients.

The library was prepared using 5' RACE. Instrument used: Illumina HiSeq 2500. Using fastp at Q25 and MiXCR, TCRdb reprocessed the public reads and kept productive beta chains. Each record represents a unique CDR3 protein, reported with the most common genes and DNA among its rows. The sample table holds 470,000 or so distinct CDR3 sequences, of which roughly 26% were seen once. The ten largest clones take up about 0.89% of the sample. Which antigens these TCRs recognize remains unknown. Sequencing used blood, either unsorted or a sorted T cell fraction (not recorded which). These receptors were taken from a male donor with ankylosing spondylitis.

In this sample, this clonotype turned up a few times. The V gene is TRBV4-2, the J gene TRBJ2-1, with 8 bases lining up with TRBD2. Germline assignment: CDR1 LGHNA and CDR2 YNFKEQ. V lost 2 bases, J lost 7 bases, and 7 bases stayed unmatched. CDR3 length: 15 residues. The DNA for the CDR3 is TGTGCCAGCAGCCAACCCGGTCGCGGGGGGAATGAGCAGTTCTTC. This gives the protein CASSQPGRGGNEQFF.

The genes are TRBV20-1 and TRBJ1-1, with 11 bases lining up with TRBD1. Germline loops: CDR1 DFQATT, CDR2 SNEGSKA (reference sequence). Trimming removed 5 bases from V and 3 bases from J; junction bases left unmatched: 5. The CDR3 has 14 residues. The CDR3 sequence is CSALGQGADTEAFF. CDR3 nucleotide sequence: TGCAGTGCTCTCGGACAGGGGGCGGACACTGAAGCTTTCTTT.

The gene calls are TRBV6-1 and TRBJ2-3, with 15 bases identical to TRBD2. The CDR3 covers 18 residues. The ends lost 4 bases at V and 5 bases at J; junction bases unmatched: 10. In germline, CDR1 is MNHNS, CDR2 SASEGT. CDR3 residues: CASSVSSPGLAGGDTQYF. CDR3 sequence (DNA): TGTGCCAGCAGTGTAAGCTCCCCGGGACTAGCGGGAGGAGATACGCAGTATTTT.

This clonotype was counted between two and nine times. The rearrangement joins TRBV5-1 to TRBJ2-1; 9 bases are a match to TRBD2. There are 16 residues in the CDR3. Germline loops: CDR1 SGHRS, CDR2 YFSETQ. The ends lost 0 bases at V and 6 bases at J; junction bases unmatched: 7. The CDR3 loop reads CASSLVPSGEGNEQFF. DNA for the CDR3: TGCGCCAGCAGCTTGGTCCCTAGCGGGGAGGGCAATGAGCAGTTCTTC.

The rearrangement links TRBV20-1 to TRBJ2-1; D gene uncertain. Germline-derived CDR1 and CDR2 are DFQATT and SNEGSKA (reference sequence). The CDR3 has 16 amino acids. Trimming took off 3 bases at V and 8 bases at J, with 23 bases between the two ends. The CDR3 reads CSARARLGMLDYEQFF. CDR3 DNA: TGCAGTGCTAGGGCCCGTTTGGGTATGTTAGATTATGAGCAGTTCTTC.

The V and J genes are TRBV29-1 and TRBJ1-2; no firm D call. Germline V gives CDR1 SQVTM, CDR2 ANQGSEA. This CDR3 comprises 12 residues. V was trimmed by 4 bases and J by 3 bases, leaving 9 bases between them. CDR3 nucleotides: TGCAGCGTTGCCCAGCTGGACTATGGCTACACCTTC. Translation gives CSVAQLDYGYTF.

Here the CDR3 reads CASSFSDGELFF. CDR3 sequence (DNA): TGTGCCAGCAGTTTCTCTGACGGGGAGCTGTTTTTT. This chain joins TRBV12-3 or TRBV12-4 and TRBJ2-2, with D unresolved. The CDR3 runs to 12 residues. The V gene lost 3 bases and the J gene lost 7 bases, with 6 bases spanning the gap.

The chain uses TRBV20-1 and TRBJ2-7; D uncertain. Germline-derived CDR1 and CDR2 are DFQATT and SNEGSKA (reference sequence). Trimming cost V 6 bases and J 2 bases, with 11 bases left between them. CDR3 length equals 12 residues. CDR3 DNA: TGCAGTGCAGAATCTAGGACCTACGAGCAGTACTTC. It is translated as CSAESRTYEQYF.

This rearrangement joins TRBV2 to TRBJ1-5; 8 bases match TRBD1. CDR1 and CDR2 from the germline V gene are SNHLY and FYNNEI. This CDR3 spans 14 amino acids. Trimming at V came to 8 bases and at J to 6 bases, leaving 9 bases not matched to a gene. CDR3 in amino acids: CASRHDRGGQPQHF. CDR3 DNA sequence: TGTGCCAGCCGGCACGACAGGGGAGGTCAGCCCCAGCATTTT.

The J gene is TRBJ2-7, the V gene TRBV20-1; 9 bases match TRBD2. Germline trimming cut 4 bases from V and 6 bases from J; bases unmatched to any gene: 10. Germline CDR1 and CDR2: DFQATT and SNEGSKA (reference sequence). The CDR3 loop spans 14 amino acids. The CDR3 spells CSAKRGLAGTEQYF. As DNA, the CDR3 is TGCAGTGCTAAAAGAGGGCTAGCGGGAACCGAGCAGTACTTC.

A few counts support this clonotype. V is TRBV12-3 or TRBV12-4 and J is TRBJ2-1, with D maybe TRBD1 (6 bases). The CDR3 covers 12 residues. The germline V and J ends were trimmed by 2 bases and 15 bases, with 14 bases remaining between them. The CDR3 DNA reads TGTGCCAGCAGTTTATGGACAGACTGGCCGTTCTTC. It translates to CASSLWTDWPFF.

This clonotype has only a few counts. This chain uses TRBV7-2 with TRBJ2-7; D gene unclear. The CDR3 totals 17 residues. Per the germline V gene, CDR1 is SGHTA and CDR2 is FQGNSA. V lost 3 bases, J lost 2 bases, and 20 bases lay in between. The CDR3 sequence is CASSLYIQAYQAYEQYF. The CDR3 DNA reads TGTGCCAGCAGCTTGTATATCCAGGCTTACCAAGCCTACGAGCAGTACTTC. The full variable domain, rest sourced from reference TRBV7-2 and TRBJ2-7, is GAGVSQSPSNKVTEKGKDVELRCDPISGHTALYWYRQSLGQGLEFLIYFQGNSAPDKSGLPSDRFSAERTGGSVSTLTIQRTQQEDSAVYLCASSLYIQAYQAYEQYFGPGTRLTVT.

V usage is TRBV11-2 and J usage is TRBJ2-1, with a tentative D call TRBD2 (5 bases). The CDR3 is 14 residues long. Trimming took 6 bases from V and 7 from J, leaving 16 bases between them. Germline-derived CDR1 and CDR2 are SGHAT and FQNNGV. CDR3 in amino acids: CASRLERQANEQFF. CDR3 DNA sequence: TGTGCCAGCAGACTAGAGCGGCAGGCAAATGAGCAGTTCTTC.

The chain couples TRBV20-1 to TRBJ1-6; unclear D gene. The CDR3 is made up of 14 amino acids. Germline CDR1 and CDR2: DFQATT and SNEGSKA (reference sequence). V lost 2 bases, J lost 5 bases, and 10 bases lay in between. CDR3 amino acids: CSARSGLDNSPLHF. The CDR3 coding sequence is TGCAGTGCTAGATCTGGGTTGGATAATTCACCCCTCCACTTT.

The chain links TRBV15 to TRBJ1-2; D gene uncertain. Germline V gene lookup returns CDR1 LNHNV and CDR2 YYDKDF (reference sequence). V was clipped by 3 bases and J by 8 bases, with 16 bases between them. The CDR3 covers 14 residues. DNA of the CDR3: TGTGCCACCAGCAGGAGACTGAAAGAAGACGGCTACACCTTC. Protein: CATSRRLKEDGYTF. Supplemented by reference TRBV15 and TRBJ1-2, the full variable domain reads DAMVIQNPRYQVTQFGKPVTLSCSQTLNHNVMYWYQQKSSQAPKLLFHYYDKDFNNEADTPDNFQSRRPNTSFCFLDIRSPGLGDTAMYLCATSRRLKEDGYTFGSGTRLTVV.

The table lists this clonotype with a few counts. V gene TRBV12-3 or TRBV12-4 combines with J gene TRBJ1-1; TRBD1 matches at 7 bases. This CDR3 is built from 13 residues. V shed 6 bases, J shed 2 bases, and the junction held 3 bases outside the gene matches. CDR3 nucleotide sequence: TGTGCCAGCAGGGACAGGAGAAACACTGAAGCTTTCTTT. The encoded protein is CASRDRRNTEAFF.

This clonotype appeared a few times. The genes are TRBV10-3 and TRBJ2-2, with a possible D match to TRBD2 (6 bases). The CDR3 contains 16 residues. Germline V gene data show CDR1 as ENHRY and CDR2 as SYGVKD. Trimming stripped 1 base from V and 1 base from J, with 10 bases between. CDR3 protein: CAISEFREQNTGELFF. Here the CDR3 DNA reads TGTGCCATCAGTGAGTTTCGGGAGCAGAACACCGGGGAGCTGTTTTTT.

CDR3 sequence (DNA): TGCGCCAGCCGATGGGAGGGGTGGAACACTGAAGCTTTCTTT. Its translation: CASRWEGWNTEAFF. This sequence joins TRBV10-2 and TRBJ1-1; TRBD1 is a possible D gene (5 bases). The CDR3 length is 14 residues. Trimming took 8 bases from V and 1 from J, leaving 14 bases between them. Germline CDR1 WSHSY, CDR2 SAAADI.

CDR3 region: CASSPGLQRRYEQYF. In DNA form, the CDR3 reads TGTGCCAGCAGCCCCGGACTCCAGCGGCGCTACGAGCAGTACTTC. V gene TRBV7-9 combines with J gene TRBJ2-7; tentative D call: TRBD2 (5 bases). The V end lost 5 bases, the J end lost 3 bases, and 17 bases lay between the germline ends. The CDR3 totals 15 residues. CDR1 is SEHNR, CDR2 FQNEAQ, per germline (reference sequence). Drawing the rest from reference TRBV7-9 and TRBJ2-7, the complete variable domain is DTGVSQNPRHKITKRGQNVTFRCDPISEHNRLYWYRQTLGQGPEFLTYFQNEAQLEKSRLLSDRFSAERPKGSFSTLEIQRTEQGDSAMYLCASSPGLQRRYEQYFGPGTRLTVT.

This clonotype was counted between two and nine times. This chain uses TRBV5-1 with TRBJ2-5; TRBD1 agrees at 7 bases. Germline values: CDR1 SGHRS, CDR2 YFSETQ. This CDR3 contains 15 residues. The ends lost 4 bases at V and 4 bases at J; junction bases unmatched: 10. In nucleotides, the CDR3 is TGCGCCAGCAGCGCTTGGGGACAGTCCCCAGAGACCCAGTACTTC. It is translated as CASSAWGQSPETQYF.

The DNA of the CDR3 is TGTGCCAGCAGGATCTCCGACAGGGGGAACAATCAGCCCCAGCATTTT. This translates into CASRISDRGNNQPQHF. The chain combines TRBV2 with TRBJ1-5; 9 bases line up with TRBD1. The CDR3 has 16 amino acids. Unmatched junction bases numbered 9, after V lost 6 bases and J lost 3 bases. Germline CDR1 and CDR2: SNHLY and FYNNEI.

The chain couples TRBV3-1 to TRBJ2-2; 7 bases fit TRBD1. This CDR3 has 14 amino acids. The germline CDR1 and CDR2 sequences are LGHDT and YNNKEL (reference sequence). Losses at the gene ends were 3 bases for V and 6 bases for J; bases not matched to a gene: 4. CDR3 amino acids: CASSHNRGAGELFF. The CDR3 bases are TGTGCCAGCAGCCATAACAGGGGCGCCGGGGAGCTGTTTTTT.

V and J are TRBV5-1 and TRBJ2-1; the D is unclear. CDR1 and CDR2 (germline): SGHRS, YFSETQ. The CDR3 sequence is 16 residues long. V lost 1 base to trimming and J lost 2 bases, with 13 bases between them. The CDR3 DNA reads as TGCGCCAGCAGCTTGACTGGCGAAAGCCCCTACAATGAGCAGTTCTTC. Translation gives CASSLTGESPYNEQFF. The entire variable domain, with the rest obtained from reference TRBV5-1 and TRBJ2-1, is as follows: KAGVTQTPRYLIKTRGQQVTLSCSPISGHRSVSWYQQTPGQGLQFLFEYFSETQRNKGNFPGRFSGRQFSNSRSEMNVSTLELGDSALYLCASSLTGESPYNEQFFGPGTRLTVL.

The gene calls are TRBV6-1 and TRBJ1-1; weak D call: TRBD1 (5 bases). V was cut by 5 bases and J by 1 base, with 11 bases left in between. The CDR3 runs to 14 residues. Germline values: CDR1 MNHNS, CDR2 SASEGT. This chain's CDR3 is CASSRDVWNTEAFF. CDR3 in DNA: TGTGCCAGCAGTAGGGACGTTTGGAACACTGAAGCTTTCTTT.

The CDR3 DNA sequence: TGCAGTGCTAGTCTCGGACGGGAGACCCAGTACTTC. Translated: CSASLGRETQYF. This chain uses TRBV20-1 with TRBJ2-5; D is uncertain. The germline V gene has CDR1 DFQATT and CDR2 SNEGSKA (reference sequence). The CDR3 is 12 amino acids. Trimming cost V 3 bases and J 5 bases, with 10 bases left between them.

This clonotype was detected only a few times. The chain is built from TRBV12-3 or TRBV12-4 and TRBJ2-1; D may be TRBD1 (5 bases). The V end lost 6 bases, the J end lost 6 bases, and 12 bases lay between the germline ends. This CDR3 has 13 residues. CDR3 nucleotide sequence: TGTGCCAGCAGCTTAAACAGGTTCAATGAGCAGTTCTTC. Translation gives CASSLNRFNEQFF.

The count of this clonotype is one. The rearrangement uses TRBV12-3 or TRBV12-4 and TRBJ2-7, with TRBD2 matching 11 bases. The CDR3 is made up of 14 amino acids. The junction had 2 bases not matched to a gene; V was cut back by 3 bases and J by 4 bases. The CDR3 sequence is CASSLTSGAYEQYV. The CDR3 coding sequence is TGTGCCAGCAGTTTGACTAGCGGGGCTTACGAGCAGTACGTC.

The chain employs TRBV12-3 or TRBV12-4 and TRBJ1-4, with 7 bases that match TRBD1. The V gene end was trimmed by 2 bases and the J gene end by 0 bases; junction bases not matched to a gene: 6. The CDR3 runs to 17 residues. CDR3 in amino acids: CASSLRGTVTTNEKLFF. For the CDR3, the DNA is TGTGCCAGCAGTTTAAGGGGGACAGTCACAACTAATGAAAAACTGTTTTTT.

The V call is TRBV11-3, the J call TRBJ2-1; 11 nucleotides agree with TRBD2. V dropped 5 bases and J dropped 0; count of bases not matched to a gene: 6. The CDR3 is 17 residues long. Looked up from germline, CDR1 is SGHNT and CDR2 is YENEEA. This CDR3 is CASSQTSGSLSYNEQFF. CDR3 DNA: TGTGCCAGCAGCCAAACTAGCGGGAGCCTCTCCTACAATGAGCAGTTCTTC. Combining the CDR3 with reference TRBV11-3 and TRBJ2-1 gives the whole variable domain EAGVVQSPRYKIIEKKQPVAFWCNPISGHNTLYWYLQNLGQGPELLIRYENEEAVDDSQLPKDRFSAERLKGVDSTLKIQPAELGDSAVYLCASSQTSGSLSYNEQFFGPGTRLTVL.

This clonotype has only a few counts. This chain joins TRBV5-5 and TRBJ1-2, with 8 bases matching TRBD1. V dropped 4 bases and J dropped 8; count of bases not matched to a gene: 7. This CDR3 comprises 13 residues. The germline V gene encodes CDR1 SGHKS and CDR2 YYEKEE (reference sequence). As DNA, the CDR3 is TGTGCCAGCAGCGGGCAGGGGGCGCACGGCTACACCTTC. Amino acids: CASSGQGAHGYTF.

Many counts were recorded for this clonotype. The V gene is TRBV27, the J gene TRBJ2-5, with 9 bases aligning to TRBD1. This CDR3 is built from 15 residues. Germline CDR1 is MNHEY and CDR2 is SMNVEV (reference sequence). V dropped 5 bases and J dropped 5; count of bases not matched to a gene: 9. The CDR3 protein is CASSKIQGAGETQYF. CDR3 nucleotide sequence: TGTGCCAGCAGTAAAATACAGGGGGCAGGGGAGACCCAGTACTTC.

The V gene is TRBV7-9, the J gene TRBJ1-1, with 7 nucleotides matching TRBD1. Trimming removed 3 bases from V and 6 bases from J; junction bases left unmatched: 7. Germline V gene lookup returns CDR1 SEHNR and CDR2 FQNEAQ (reference sequence). CDR3 length: 14 amino acids. The CDR3 DNA is TGTGCCAGCAGCTTTCTGTCAGGGGGGGCTGAAGCTTTCTTT. It is translated as CASSFLSGGAEAFF.